The 17 T cell receptor beta chains below were found in one sample sequenced in a study of blood T cell repertoires in COVID-19. Only in-frame clones appear in the TCRdb table, and some are missing; sequencing was by immunoSEQ multiplex PCR. This sample has some 80,000 clones, with approximately 80% found just once. Sequencing used peripheral blood. These receptors were taken from a man at least 80 years old with acute or convalescent COVID-19.

The rearrangement uses TRBV5-8 and TRBJ1-1; 8 nucleotides match TRBD1. CDR3 length: 14 amino acids. The germline V gene has CDR1 SGHTS and CDR2 YDEGEE. V gave up 0 bases and J gave up 5 bases; unmatched junction bases: 3. The CDR3 reads CASSLGQGATEAFF. The CDR3 DNA reads as TGTGCCAGCAGCTTGGGGCAGGGGGCAACTGAAGCTTTCTTT.

The chain links TRBV11-2 to TRBJ2-1; 11 bases map to TRBD1. The CDR3 has 16 amino acids. Germline-derived CDR1 and CDR2 are SGHAT and FQNNGV. V trimming: 1 base; J trimming: 4 bases; junction bases outside the gene matches: 3. CDR3 loop: CASSLGTGGGYNEQFF. The CDR3 DNA follows: TGTGCCAGCAGCTTAGGGACAGGGGGCGGGTACAATGAGCAGTTCTTC.

The chain recombines TRBV3-1 (or the pseudogene TRBV3-2) with TRBJ1-2, with D possibly being TRBD1 (5 bases). Germline V lookup: CDR1 LGHDT, CDR2 YNNKEL (reference sequence). This CDR3 has 16 residues. V was clipped by 3 bases and J by 4 bases, with 18 bases between them. The CDR3 loop is CASSHAAGGVTYGYTF. For the CDR3, the DNA is TGTGCCAGCAGCCACGCCGCGGGGGGTGTCACCTATGGCTACACCTTC.

The J gene is TRBJ1-2, the V gene TRBV4-1; no firm D call. Germline-derived CDR1 and CDR2 are MGHRA and YSYEKL. The CDR3 is 16 residues long. Trimming took off 3 bases at V and 0 bases at J, with 14 bases between the two ends. DNA for the CDR3: TGCGCCAGCAGCCAGGCGGCCGTCGCGGCTAACTATGGCTACACCTTC. Translated, it gives CASSQAAVAANYGYTF.

The chain combines TRBV6-5 with TRBJ1-3; 8 bases fit TRBD1. The germline gives CDR1 MNHEY, CDR2 SVGAGI. The CDR3 has 14 amino acids. V gave up 6 bases and J gave up 7 bases; unmatched junction bases: 8. CDR3 in DNA: TGTGCCAGCAGCCGAGACAGGGGAGAGAACACCATATATTTT. Amino acid sequence: CASSRDRGENTIYF.

The chain recombines TRBV6-6 with TRBJ1-1, with 8 bases fitting TRBD1. The CDR3 length is 16 residues. CDR1 is MNHNY and CDR2 is SVGAGI in the germline V gene (reference sequence). Trimming took 4 bases from V and 3 from J; bases not matched to a gene: 10. In nucleotides, the CDR3 is TGTGCCAGCAGTTCCCACGACAGGGGATATTACACTGAAGCTTTCTTT. Translating it yields CASSSHDRGYYTEAFF.

This clone came up a few times. The CDR3: CASSFQGPPNTEAFF. In DNA, the CDR3 is TGTGCCAGCAGCTTTCAGGGGCCCCCGAACACTGAAGCTTTCTTT. The rearrangement links TRBV7-2 to TRBJ1-1; D may be TRBD1 (6 bases). Germline CDR1 and CDR2: SGHTA and FQGNSA. Trimming took 3 bases from V and 1 from J, leaving 12 bases between them. CDR3 length: 15 residues.

This chain connects TRBV19 to TRBJ2-2; D possibly corresponds to TRBD1 (7 bases). The CDR3 has 15 residues. CDR1 is LNHDA, CDR2 SQIVND, per germline (reference sequence). The germline V and J ends were trimmed by 3 bases and 6 bases, with 14 bases remaining between them. The CDR3 bases are TGTGCCAGTAGTATGACAGGGAGGCTTCCCGGGGAGCTGTTTTTT. This sequence encodes CASSMTGRLPGELFF. Together with reference TRBV19 and TRBJ2-2, the CDR3 gives the full variable domain: DGGITQSPKYLFRKEGQNVTLSCEQNLNHDAMYWYRQDPGQGLRLIYYSQIVNDFQKGDIAEGYSVSREKKESFPLTVTSAQKNPTAFYLCASSMTGRLPGELFFGEGSRLTVL.

The chain uses TRBV19 and TRBJ1-2; D unresolved. Germline-derived CDR1 and CDR2 are LNHDA and SQIVND (reference sequence). Trimming took off 1 base at V and 10 bases at J, with 10 bases between the two ends. The CDR3 contains 12 residues. CDR3 coding DNA: TGTGCCAGTAGTATAGTTCCGGGAACCTACACCTTC. Residues: CASSIVPGTYTF. Looking up the rest from reference TRBV19 and TRBJ1-2 gives the full variable domain: DGGITQSPKYLFRKEGQNVTLSCEQNLNHDAMYWYRQDPGQGLRLIYYSQIVNDFQKGDIAEGYSVSREKKESFPLTVTSAQKNPTAFYLCASSIVPGTYTFGSGTRLTVV.

The chain links TRBV5-4 to TRBJ1-2; D is possibly TRBD1 (6 bases). Trimming took 4 bases from V and 2 from J, leaving 12 bases between them. The CDR3 totals 14 residues. Germline CDR1 reads SGHNT; CDR2 reads YYREEE (reference sequence). The DNA of the CDR3 is TGTGCCAGCAGCCATGGACAGTCAAACTATGGCTACACCTTC. Its protein is CASSHGQSNYGYTF. Full variable domain (missing parts from reference TRBV5-4 and TRBJ1-2): ETGVTQSPTHLIKTRGQQVTLRCSSQSGHNTVSWYQQALGQGPQFIFQYYREEENGRGNFPPRFSGLQFPNYSSELNVNALELDDSALYLCASSHGQSNYGYTFGSGTRLTVV.

This chain connects TRBV11-3 to TRBJ2-1; 8 bases are a match to TRBD1. The CDR3 consists of 15 residues. J lost 7 bases, V lost 2 bases, and 7 bases had no gene match. Germline V CDR1 and CDR2: SGHNT, YENEEA. The CDR3 is CASSLWAGGKNEQFF. CDR3 DNA sequence: TGTGCCAGCAGCTTATGGGCAGGGGGCAAGAATGAGCAGTTCTTC. The full variable domain, rest sourced from reference TRBV11-3 and TRBJ2-1, is EAGVVQSPRYKIIEKKQPVAFWCNPISGHNTLYWYLQNLGQGPELLIRYENEEAVDDSQLPKDRFSAERLKGVDSTLKIQPAELGDSAVYLCASSLWAGGKNEQFFGPGTRLTVL.

V gene TRBV10-3 combines with J gene TRBJ2-5; no firm D call. Germline V gene lookup returns CDR1 ENHRY and CDR2 SYGVKD. This CDR3 comprises 13 residues. V lost 5 bases and J 5 bases, leaving 12 bases between the germline ends. The CDR3 spells CAISLRSEETQYF. The DNA of the CDR3 is TGTGCCATCAGTCTTCGCTCCGAGGAGACCCAGTACTTC.

The chain recombines TRBV15 with TRBJ2-3; the D gene is possibly TRBD2 (5 bases). Trimming pared 0 bases from V and 5 bases from J, leaving 15 bases between. In germline, CDR1 is LNHNV, CDR2 YYDKDF (reference sequence). The CDR3 sequence is 16 residues long. Here the CDR3 DNA reads TGTGCCACCAGCAGAGAAGTCCTAGCAGGAGGAGATACGCAGTATTTT. Residues: CATSREVLAGGDTQYF.

In nucleotides, the CDR3 is TGTGCCAGCAGCTCTGGGACAGGGGGTTTCTACGAGCAGTACTTC. Amino acid sequence: CASSSGTGGFYEQYF. The chain recombines TRBV9 with TRBJ2-7, with 11 bases lining up with TRBD1. V was clipped by 4 bases and J by 3 bases; unmatched bases: 6. There are 15 residues in the CDR3. The germline V gene encodes CDR1 SGDLS and CDR2 YYNGEE. The full variable domain, in which reference TRBV9 and TRBJ2-7 provide the parts outside the CDR3, is DSGVTQTPKHLITATGQRVTLRCSPRSGDLSVYWYQQSLDQGLQFLIQYYNGEERAKGNILERFSAQQFPDLHSELNLSSLELGDSALYFCASSSGTGGFYEQYFGPGTRLTVT.

The chain joins TRBV5-1 to TRBJ2-2, with 9 nucleotides matching TRBD2. The length of the CDR3 is 15 residues. The germline CDR1 and CDR2 sequences are SGHRS and YFSETQ. Germline trimming cut 3 bases from V and 6 bases from J; bases unmatched to any gene: 6. CDR3 in DNA: TGCGCCAGCAGCTATTTAGCGGGGGAAGCCGGGGAGCTGTTTTTT. Its protein product is CASSYLAGEAGELFF.

The chain uses TRBV6-5 and TRBJ1-2; 12 nucleotides line up with TRBD1. J was trimmed by 8 bases and V by 2 bases; bases with no gene match: 6. CDR3 length: 15 residues. CDR1 and CDR2 from the germline V gene are MNHEY and SVGAGI. The CDR3 protein is CASSYGGQGAEGYTF. CDR3 nucleotide sequence: TGTGCCAGCAGTTACGGGGGACAGGGGGCGGAAGGCTACACCTTC.

The chain recombines TRBV27 with TRBJ2-2, with D uncertain. This CDR3 contains 14 residues. Germline-derived CDR1 and CDR2 are MNHEY and SMNVEV (reference sequence). Trimming took 3 bases from V and 4 from J, leaving 9 bases between them. In DNA form, the CDR3 reads TGTGCCAGCAGTTTCCTGGGCCCCACCGGGGAGCTGTTTTTT. Protein product: CASSFLGPTGELFF.